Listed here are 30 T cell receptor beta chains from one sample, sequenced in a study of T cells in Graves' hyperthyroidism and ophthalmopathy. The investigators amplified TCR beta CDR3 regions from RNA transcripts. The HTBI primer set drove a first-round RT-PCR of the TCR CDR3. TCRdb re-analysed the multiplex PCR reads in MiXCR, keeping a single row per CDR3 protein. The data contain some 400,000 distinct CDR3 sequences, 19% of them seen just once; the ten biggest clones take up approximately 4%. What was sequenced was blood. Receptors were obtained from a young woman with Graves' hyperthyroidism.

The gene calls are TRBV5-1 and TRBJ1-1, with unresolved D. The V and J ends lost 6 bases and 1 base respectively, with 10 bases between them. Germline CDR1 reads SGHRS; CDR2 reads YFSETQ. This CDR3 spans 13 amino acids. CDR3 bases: TGCGCCAGCACGCCGGACGGGAACACTGAAGCTTTCTTT. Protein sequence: CASTPDGNTEAFF.

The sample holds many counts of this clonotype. The CDR3: CASSPRVGGGPQHF. CDR3 nucleotide sequence: TGTGCCAGCAGTCCCAGGGTTGGAGGCGGGCCCCAGCATTTT. The chain combines TRBV12-3 or TRBV12-4 with TRBJ1-5, with TRBD1 as a possible D gene (5 bases). The CDR3 has 14 residues. Trimming took off 5 bases at V and 9 bases at J, with 17 bases between the two ends.

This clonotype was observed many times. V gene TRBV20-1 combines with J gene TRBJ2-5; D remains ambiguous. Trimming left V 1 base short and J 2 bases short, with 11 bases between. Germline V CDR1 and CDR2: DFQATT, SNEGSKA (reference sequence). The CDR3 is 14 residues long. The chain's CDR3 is CSARGWLKQETQYF. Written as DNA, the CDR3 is TGCAGTGCTAGAGGGTGGTTGAAACAAGAGACCCAGTACTTC.

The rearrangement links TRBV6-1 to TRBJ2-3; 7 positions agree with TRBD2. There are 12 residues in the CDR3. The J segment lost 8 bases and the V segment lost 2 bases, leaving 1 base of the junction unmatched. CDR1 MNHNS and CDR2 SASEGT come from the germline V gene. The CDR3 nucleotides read TGTGCCAGCAGTGAAAGGGAGGGTACGCAGTATTTT. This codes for CASSEREGTQYF.

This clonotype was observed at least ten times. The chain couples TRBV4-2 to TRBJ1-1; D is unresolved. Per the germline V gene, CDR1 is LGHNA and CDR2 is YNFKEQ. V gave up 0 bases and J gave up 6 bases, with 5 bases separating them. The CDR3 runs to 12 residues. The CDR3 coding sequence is TGTGCCAGCAGCCAAGATCGGGCTGAAGCTTTCTTT. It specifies CASSQDRAEAFF.

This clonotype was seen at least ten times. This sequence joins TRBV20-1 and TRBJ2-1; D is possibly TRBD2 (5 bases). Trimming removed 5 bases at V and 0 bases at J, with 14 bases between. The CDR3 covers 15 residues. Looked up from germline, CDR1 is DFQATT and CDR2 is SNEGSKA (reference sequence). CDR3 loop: CSAPQRNSSYNEQFF. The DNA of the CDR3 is TGCAGTGCTCCCCAGCGGAATAGCTCCTACAATGAGCAGTTCTTC.

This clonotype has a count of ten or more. The CDR3 coding sequence is TGTGCCAGCAGTGAAGGGGCAGGGGGTGGAGACGAGCAGTACTTC. Translated, it gives CASSEGAGGGDEQYF. The genes are TRBV6-1 and TRBJ2-7, with 7 bases matching TRBD1. The germline CDR1 and CDR2 sequences are MNHNS and SASEGT. The CDR3 has 15 amino acids. V trimming: 1 base; J trimming: 5 bases; junction bases outside the gene matches: 8.

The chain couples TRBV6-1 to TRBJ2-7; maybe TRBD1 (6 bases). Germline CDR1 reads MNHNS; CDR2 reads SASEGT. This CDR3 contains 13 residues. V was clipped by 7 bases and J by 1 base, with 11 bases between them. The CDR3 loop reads CASTAGTSYEQYF. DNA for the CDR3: TGTGCCAGCACGGCAGGGACATCCTACGAGCAGTACTTC.

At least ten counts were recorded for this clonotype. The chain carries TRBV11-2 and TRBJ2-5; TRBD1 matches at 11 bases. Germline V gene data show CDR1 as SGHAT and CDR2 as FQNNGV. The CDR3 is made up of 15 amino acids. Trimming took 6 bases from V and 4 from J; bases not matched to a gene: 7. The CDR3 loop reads CASRRGTGGGETQYF. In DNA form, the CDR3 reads TGTGCCAGCAGACGAGGGACAGGGGGTGGAGAGACCCAGTACTTC.

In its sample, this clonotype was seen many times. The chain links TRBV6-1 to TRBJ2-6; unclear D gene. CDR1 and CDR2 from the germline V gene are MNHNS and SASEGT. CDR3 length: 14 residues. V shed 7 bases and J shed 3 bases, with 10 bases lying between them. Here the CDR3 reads CASIGNHGANVLTF. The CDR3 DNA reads TGTGCCAGCATCGGTAATCATGGGGCCAACGTCCTGACTTTC.

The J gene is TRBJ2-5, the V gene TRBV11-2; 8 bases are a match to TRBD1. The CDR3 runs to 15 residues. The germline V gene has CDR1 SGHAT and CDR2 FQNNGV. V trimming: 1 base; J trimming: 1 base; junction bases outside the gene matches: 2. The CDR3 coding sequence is TGTGCCAGCAGCTTAGTGGGGACAGGCCAAGAGACCCAGTACTTC. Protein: CASSLVGTGQETQYF.

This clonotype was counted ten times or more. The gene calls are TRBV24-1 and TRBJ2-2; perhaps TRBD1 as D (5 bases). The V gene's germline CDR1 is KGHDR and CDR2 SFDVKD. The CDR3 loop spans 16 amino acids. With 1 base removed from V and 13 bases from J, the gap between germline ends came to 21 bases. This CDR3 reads CATSDFSTVGYLGLFF. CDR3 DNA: TGTGCCACCAGTGATTTTTCGACAGTTGGTTACCTCGGGCTGTTTTTT.

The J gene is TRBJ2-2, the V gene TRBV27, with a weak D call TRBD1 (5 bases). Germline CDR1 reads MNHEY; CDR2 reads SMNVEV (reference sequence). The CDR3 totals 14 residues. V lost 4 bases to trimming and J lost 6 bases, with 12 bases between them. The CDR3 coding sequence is TGTGCCAGCAGTTCATCTATAGGGGCCGGGGAGCTGTTTTTT. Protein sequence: CASSSSIGAGELFF.

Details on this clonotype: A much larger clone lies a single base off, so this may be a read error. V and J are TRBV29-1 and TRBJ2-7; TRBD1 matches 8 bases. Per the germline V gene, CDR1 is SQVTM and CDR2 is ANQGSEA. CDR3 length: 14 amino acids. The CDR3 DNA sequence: TGCAGCATTGATTTTGGACAGGGCACCTACGAGCAGTACTTC. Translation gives CSIDFGQGTYEQYF.

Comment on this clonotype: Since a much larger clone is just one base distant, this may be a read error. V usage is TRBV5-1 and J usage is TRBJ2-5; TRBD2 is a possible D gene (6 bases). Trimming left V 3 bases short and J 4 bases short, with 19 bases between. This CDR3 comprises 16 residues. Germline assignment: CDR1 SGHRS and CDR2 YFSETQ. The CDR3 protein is CASSSTGPGGSETQYF. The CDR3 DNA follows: TGCGCCAGCAGCTCGACGGGCCCTGGGGGGTCAGAGACCCAGTACTTC.

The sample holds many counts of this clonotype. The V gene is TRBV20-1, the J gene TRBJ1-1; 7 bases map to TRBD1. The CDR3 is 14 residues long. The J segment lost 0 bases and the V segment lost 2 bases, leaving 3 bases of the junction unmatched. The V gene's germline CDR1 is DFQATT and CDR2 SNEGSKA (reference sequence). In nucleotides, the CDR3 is TGCAGTGCTAGAAGGGACAGAGTGAACACTGAAGCTTTCTTT. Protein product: CSARRDRVNTEAFF.

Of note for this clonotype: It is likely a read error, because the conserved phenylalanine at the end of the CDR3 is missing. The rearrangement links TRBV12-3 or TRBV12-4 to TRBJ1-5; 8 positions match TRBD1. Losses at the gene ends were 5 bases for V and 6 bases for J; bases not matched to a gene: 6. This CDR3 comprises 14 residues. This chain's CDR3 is CASSPGQGGQPQHL. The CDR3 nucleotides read TGTGCCAGCAGTCCCGGACAGGGCGGTCAGCCCCAGCATTTG.

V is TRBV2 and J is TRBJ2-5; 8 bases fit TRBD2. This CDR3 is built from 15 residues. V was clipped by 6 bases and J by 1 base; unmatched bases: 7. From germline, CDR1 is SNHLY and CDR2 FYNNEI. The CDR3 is CASRGPTSAQETQYF. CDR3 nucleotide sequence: TGTGCCAGCAGGGGCCCGACTAGCGCCCAAGAGACCCAGTACTTC.

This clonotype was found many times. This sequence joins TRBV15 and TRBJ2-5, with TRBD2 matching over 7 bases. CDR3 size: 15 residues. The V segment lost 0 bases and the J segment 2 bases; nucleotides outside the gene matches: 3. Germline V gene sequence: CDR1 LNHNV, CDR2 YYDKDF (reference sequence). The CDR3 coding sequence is TGTGCCACCAGCAGAGATTGGGGGGGTCAAGAGACCCAGTACTTC. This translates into CATSRDWGGQETQYF.

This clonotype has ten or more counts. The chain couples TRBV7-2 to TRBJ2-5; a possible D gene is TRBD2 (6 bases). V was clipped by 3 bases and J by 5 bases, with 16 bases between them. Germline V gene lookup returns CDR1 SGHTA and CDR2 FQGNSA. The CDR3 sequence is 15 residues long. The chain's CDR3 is CASSLGGRESETQYF. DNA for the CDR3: TGTGCCAGCAGCTTGGGGGGTCGGGAAAGTGAGACCCAGTACTTC. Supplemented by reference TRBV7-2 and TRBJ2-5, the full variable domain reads GAGVSQSPSNKVTEKGKDVELRCDPISGHTALYWYRQSLGQGLEFLIYFQGNSAPDKSGLPSDRFSAERTGGSVSTLTIQRTQQEDSAVYLCASSLGGRESETQYFGPGTRLLVL.

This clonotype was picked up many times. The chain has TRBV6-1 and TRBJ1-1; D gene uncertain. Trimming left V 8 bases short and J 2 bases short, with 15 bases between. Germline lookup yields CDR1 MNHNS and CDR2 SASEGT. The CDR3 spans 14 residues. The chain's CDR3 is CASVSFSKNTEAFF. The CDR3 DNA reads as TGTGCCAGCGTGAGCTTCAGCAAAAACACTGAAGCTTTCTTT.

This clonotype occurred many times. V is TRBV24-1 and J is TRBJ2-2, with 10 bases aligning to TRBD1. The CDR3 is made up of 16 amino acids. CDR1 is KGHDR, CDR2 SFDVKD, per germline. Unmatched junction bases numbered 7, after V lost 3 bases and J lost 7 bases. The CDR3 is CATSDRTGGRDGELFF. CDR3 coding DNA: TGTGCCACCAGTGATCGGACAGGGGGTCGGGACGGGGAGCTGTTTTTT.

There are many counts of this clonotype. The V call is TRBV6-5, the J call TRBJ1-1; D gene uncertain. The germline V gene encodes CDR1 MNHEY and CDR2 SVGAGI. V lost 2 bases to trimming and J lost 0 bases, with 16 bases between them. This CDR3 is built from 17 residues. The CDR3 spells CASSYRLRRLVNTEAFF. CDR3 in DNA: TGTGCCAGCAGTTACCGCCTTCGAAGGTTGGTGAACACTGAAGCTTTCTTT.

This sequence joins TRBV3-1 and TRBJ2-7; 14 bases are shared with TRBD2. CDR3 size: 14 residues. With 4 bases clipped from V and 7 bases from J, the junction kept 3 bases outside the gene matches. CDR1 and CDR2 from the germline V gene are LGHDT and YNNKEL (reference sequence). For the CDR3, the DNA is TGTGCCAGCAGCCGACTAGCGGGGGGGCGAGAGCAGTACTTC. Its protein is CASSRLAGGREQYF.

The CDR3 DNA reads as TGCAGTGCTTCTCAGACAGGGGCCGCCTACGAGCAGTACTTC. This translates into CSASQTGAAYEQYF. The chain is built from TRBV20-1 and TRBJ2-7; 8 bases align to TRBD1. CDR1 and CDR2 (germline): DFQATT, SNEGSKA (reference sequence). V shed 5 bases, J shed 2 bases, and the junction held 8 bases outside the gene matches. The CDR3 spans 14 residues.

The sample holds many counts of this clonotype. The CDR3 sequence is CASSSVAGSYEQYF. The DNA for the CDR3 is TGTGCCAGCAGCTCCGTGGCAGGGTCCTACGAGCAGTACTTC. The chain joins TRBV11-2 to TRBJ2-7; D is perhaps TRBD1 (5 bases). V lost 4 bases, J lost 1 base, and 11 bases lay in between. Germline assignment: CDR1 SGHAT and CDR2 FQNNGV. This CDR3 has 14 residues.

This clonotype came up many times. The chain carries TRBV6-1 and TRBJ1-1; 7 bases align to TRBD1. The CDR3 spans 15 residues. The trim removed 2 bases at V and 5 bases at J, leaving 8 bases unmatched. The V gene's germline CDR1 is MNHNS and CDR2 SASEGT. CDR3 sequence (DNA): TGTGCCAGCAGTGAATTCGGCAGGGGGGGGACTGAAGCTTTCTTT. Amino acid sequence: CASSEFGRGGTEAFF.

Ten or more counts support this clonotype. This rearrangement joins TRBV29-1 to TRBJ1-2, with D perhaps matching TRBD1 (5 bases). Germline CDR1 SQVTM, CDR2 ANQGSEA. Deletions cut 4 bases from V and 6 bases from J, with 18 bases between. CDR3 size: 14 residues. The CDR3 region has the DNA TGCAGCGTTGTACCCAGGGAAGGTTCCGATGGCTACACCTTC. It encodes CSVVPREGSDGYTF.

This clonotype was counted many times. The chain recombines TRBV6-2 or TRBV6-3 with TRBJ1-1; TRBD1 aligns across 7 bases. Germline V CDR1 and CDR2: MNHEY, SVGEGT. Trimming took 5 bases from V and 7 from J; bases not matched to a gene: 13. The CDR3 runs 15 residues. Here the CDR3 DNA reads TGTGCCAGCAGTCAGGCGAGGGGGCTAAGTATTGAAGCTTTCTTT. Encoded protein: CASSQARGLSIEAFF.

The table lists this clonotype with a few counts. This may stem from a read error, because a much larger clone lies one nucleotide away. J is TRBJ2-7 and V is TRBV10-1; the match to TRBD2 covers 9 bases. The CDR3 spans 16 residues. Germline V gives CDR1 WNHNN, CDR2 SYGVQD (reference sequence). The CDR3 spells CASSESETSGSYEQCF. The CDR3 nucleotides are TGCGCCAGCAGTGAGTCCGAGACTAGCGGCTCCTACGAGCAGTGCTTC.